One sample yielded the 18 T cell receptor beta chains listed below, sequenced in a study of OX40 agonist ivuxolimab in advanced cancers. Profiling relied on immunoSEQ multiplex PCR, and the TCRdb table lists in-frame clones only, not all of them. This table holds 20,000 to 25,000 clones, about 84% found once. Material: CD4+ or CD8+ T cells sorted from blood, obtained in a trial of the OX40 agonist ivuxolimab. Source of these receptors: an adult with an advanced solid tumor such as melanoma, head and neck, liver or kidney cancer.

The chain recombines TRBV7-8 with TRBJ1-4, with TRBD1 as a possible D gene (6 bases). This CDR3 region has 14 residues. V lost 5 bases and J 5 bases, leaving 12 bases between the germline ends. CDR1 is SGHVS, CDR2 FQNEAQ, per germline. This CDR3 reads CASSHAGENEKLFF. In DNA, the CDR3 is TGTGCCAGCAGCCACGCAGGGGAGAATGAAAAACTGTTTTTT.

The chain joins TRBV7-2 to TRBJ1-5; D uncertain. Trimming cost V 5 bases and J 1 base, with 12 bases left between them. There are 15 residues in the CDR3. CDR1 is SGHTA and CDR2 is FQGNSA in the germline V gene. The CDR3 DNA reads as TGTGCCAGCAGCCCGGCGGCCGGAAGCAATCAGCCCCAGCATTTT. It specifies CASSPAAGSNQPQHF.

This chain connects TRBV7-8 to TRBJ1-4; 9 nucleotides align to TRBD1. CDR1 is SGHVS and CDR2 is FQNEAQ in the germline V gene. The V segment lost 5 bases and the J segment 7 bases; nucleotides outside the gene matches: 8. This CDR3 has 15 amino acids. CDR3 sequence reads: CASSPNRGPSEKLFF. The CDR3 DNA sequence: TGTGCCAGCAGCCCCAACAGGGGGCCAAGTGAAAAACTGTTTTTT.

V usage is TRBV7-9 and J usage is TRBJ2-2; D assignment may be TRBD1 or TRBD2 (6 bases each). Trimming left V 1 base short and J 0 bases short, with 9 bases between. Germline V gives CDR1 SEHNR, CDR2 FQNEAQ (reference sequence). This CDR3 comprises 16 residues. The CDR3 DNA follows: TGTGCCAGCAGCTTAGGCGGGACACCGAACACCGGGGAGCTGTTTTTT. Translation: CASSLGGTPNTGELFF.

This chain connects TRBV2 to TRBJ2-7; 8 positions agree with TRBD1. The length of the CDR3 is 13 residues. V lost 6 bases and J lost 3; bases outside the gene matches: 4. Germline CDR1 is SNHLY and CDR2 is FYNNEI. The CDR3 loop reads CASRPGQGYEQYF. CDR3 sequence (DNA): TGTGCCAGCAGACCTGGACAGGGCTACGAGCAGTACTTC.

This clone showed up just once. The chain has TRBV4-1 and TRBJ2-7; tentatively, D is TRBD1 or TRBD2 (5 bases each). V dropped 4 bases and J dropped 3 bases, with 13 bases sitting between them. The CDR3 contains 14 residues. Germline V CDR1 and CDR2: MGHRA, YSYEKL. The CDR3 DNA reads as TGCGCCAGCAGCCTCAGGGCCGGGGTCTACGAGCAGTACTTC. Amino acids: CASSLRAGVYEQYF.

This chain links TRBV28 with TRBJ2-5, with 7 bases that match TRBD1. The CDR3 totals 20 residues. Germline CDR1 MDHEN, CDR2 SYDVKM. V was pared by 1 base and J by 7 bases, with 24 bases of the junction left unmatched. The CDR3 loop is CASSLSFSARRDSSGGTQYF. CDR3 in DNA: TGTGCCAGCAGTTTATCCTTTTCCGCTCGCCGGGACAGTTCTGGAGGGACCCAGTACTTC. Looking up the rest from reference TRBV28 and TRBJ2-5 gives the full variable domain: DVKVTQSSRYLVKRTGEKVFLECVQDMDHENMFWYRQDPGLGLRLIYFSYDVKMKEKGDIPEGYSVSREKKERFSLILESASTNQTSMYLCASSLSFSARRDSSGGTQYFGPGTRLLVL.

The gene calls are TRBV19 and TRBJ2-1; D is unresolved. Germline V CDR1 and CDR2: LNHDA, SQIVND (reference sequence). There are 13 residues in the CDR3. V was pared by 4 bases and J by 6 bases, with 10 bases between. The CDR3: CASSRWTANEQFF. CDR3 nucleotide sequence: TGTGCCAGTAGTAGGTGGACGGCCAATGAGCAGTTCTTC.

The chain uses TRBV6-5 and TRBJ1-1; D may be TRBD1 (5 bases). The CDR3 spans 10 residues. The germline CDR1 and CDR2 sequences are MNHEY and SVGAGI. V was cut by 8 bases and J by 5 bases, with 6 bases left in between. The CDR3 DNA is TGTGCCAGCGGGGGGACTGAAGCTTTCTTT. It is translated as CASGGTEAFF.

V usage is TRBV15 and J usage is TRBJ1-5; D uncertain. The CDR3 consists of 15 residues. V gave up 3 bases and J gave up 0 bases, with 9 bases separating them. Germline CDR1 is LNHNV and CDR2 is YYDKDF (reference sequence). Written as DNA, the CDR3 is TGTGCCACCAGCAGGGAAGCTTATAGCAATCAGCCCCAGCATTTT. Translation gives CATSREAYSNQPQHF.

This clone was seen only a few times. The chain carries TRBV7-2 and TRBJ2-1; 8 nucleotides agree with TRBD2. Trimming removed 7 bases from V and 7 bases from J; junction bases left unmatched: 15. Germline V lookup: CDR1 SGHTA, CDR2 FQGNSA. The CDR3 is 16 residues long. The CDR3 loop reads CASTLGRGGLGNEQFF. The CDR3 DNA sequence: TGTGCCAGCACCCTGGGACGCGGGGGGCTCGGGAATGAGCAGTTCTTC.

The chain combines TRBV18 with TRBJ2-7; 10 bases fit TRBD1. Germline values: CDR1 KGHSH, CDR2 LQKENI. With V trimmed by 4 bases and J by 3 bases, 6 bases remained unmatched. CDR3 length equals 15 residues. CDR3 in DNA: TGTGCCAGCTCACTAACGGGACAGGGGAACTACGAGCAGTACTTC. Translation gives CASSLTGQGNYEQYF.

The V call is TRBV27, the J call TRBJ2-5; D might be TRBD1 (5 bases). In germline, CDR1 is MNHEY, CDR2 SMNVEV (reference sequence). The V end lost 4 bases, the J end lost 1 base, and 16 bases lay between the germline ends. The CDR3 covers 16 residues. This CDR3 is CASSSVGAAGQETQYF. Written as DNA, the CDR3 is TGTGCCAGCAGTTCGGTAGGGGCCGCAGGCCAAGAGACCCAGTACTTC.

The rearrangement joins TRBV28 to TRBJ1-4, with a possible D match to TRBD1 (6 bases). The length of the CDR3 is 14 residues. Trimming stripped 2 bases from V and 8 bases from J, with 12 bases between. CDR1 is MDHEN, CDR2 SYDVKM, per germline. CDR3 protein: CASSLRGGREKLFF. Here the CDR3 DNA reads TGTGCCAGCAGTTTAAGGGGGGGGCGAGAAAAACTGTTTTTT.

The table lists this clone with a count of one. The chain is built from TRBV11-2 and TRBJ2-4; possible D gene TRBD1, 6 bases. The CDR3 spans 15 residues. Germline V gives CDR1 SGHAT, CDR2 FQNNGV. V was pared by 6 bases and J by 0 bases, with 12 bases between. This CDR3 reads CASSGGQLAKNIQYF. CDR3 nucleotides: TGTGCCAGCAGTGGAGGACAGCTAGCCAAAAACATTCAGTACTTC. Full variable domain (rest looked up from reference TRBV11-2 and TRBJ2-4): EAGVAQSPRYKIIEKRQSVAFWCNPISGHATLYWYQQILGQGPKLLIQFQNNGVVDDSQLPKDRFSAERLKGVDSTLKIQPAKLEDSAVYLCASSGGQLAKNIQYFGAGTRLSVL.

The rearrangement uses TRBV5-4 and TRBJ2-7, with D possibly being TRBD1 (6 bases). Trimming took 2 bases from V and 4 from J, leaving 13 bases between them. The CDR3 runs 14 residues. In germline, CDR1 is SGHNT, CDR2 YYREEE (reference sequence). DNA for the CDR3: TGTGCCAGCAGCTTTTGGGACAAACCATACGAGCAGTACTTC. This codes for CASSFWDKPYEQYF.

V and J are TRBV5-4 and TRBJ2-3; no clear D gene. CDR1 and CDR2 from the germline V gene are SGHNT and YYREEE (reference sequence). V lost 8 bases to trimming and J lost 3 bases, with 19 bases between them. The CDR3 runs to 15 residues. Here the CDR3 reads CASAGIPGKTDTQYF. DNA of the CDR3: TGTGCCAGTGCTGGGATACCCGGAAAGACAGATACGCAGTATTTT.

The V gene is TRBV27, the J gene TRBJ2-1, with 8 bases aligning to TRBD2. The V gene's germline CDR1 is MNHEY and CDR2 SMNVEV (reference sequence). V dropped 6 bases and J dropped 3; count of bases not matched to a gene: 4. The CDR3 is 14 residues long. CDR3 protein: CASSSGGLYNEQFF. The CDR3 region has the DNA TGTGCCAGCAGCTCGGGGGGGCTCTACAATGAGCAGTTCTTC.